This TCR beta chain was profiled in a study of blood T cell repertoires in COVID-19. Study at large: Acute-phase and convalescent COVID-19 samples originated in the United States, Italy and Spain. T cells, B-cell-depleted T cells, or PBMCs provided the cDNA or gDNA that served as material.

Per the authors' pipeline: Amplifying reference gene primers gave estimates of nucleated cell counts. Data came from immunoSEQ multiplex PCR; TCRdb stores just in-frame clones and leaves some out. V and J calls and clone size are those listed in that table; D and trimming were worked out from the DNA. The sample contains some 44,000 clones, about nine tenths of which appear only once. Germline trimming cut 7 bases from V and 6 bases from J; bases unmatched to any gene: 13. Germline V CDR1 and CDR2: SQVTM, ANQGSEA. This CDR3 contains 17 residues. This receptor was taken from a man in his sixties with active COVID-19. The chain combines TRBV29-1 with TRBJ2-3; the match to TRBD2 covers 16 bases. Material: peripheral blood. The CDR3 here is CSGRAAGLAGGPDTQYF. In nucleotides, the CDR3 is TGCAGCGGCCGTGCAGCGGGACTAGCGGGAGGGCCGGATACGCAGTATTTT.